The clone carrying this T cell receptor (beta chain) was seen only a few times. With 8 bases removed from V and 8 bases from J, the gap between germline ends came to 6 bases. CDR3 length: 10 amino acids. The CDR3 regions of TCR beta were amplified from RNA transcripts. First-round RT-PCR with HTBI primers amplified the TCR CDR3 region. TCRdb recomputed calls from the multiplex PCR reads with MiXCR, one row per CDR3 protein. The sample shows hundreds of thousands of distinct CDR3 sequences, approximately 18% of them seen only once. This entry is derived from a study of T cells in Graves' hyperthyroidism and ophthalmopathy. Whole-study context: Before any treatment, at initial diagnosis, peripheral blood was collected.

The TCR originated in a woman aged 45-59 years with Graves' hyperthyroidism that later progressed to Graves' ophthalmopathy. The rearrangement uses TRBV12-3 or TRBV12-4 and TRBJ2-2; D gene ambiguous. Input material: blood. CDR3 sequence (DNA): TGTGCCAGCTTTGGGGGGGAGCTGTTTTTT. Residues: CASFGGELFF.